These 24 T cell receptor beta chains originate from one sample sequenced in a study of blood T cell repertoires in COVID-19. Profiled with immunoSEQ multiplex PCR; TCRdb holds only in-frame clones, not every one. The sample has around 150,000 clones, nearly 80% seen once. The sample was PBMCs or T cells enriched from blood (not recorded which). Receptors were obtained from a woman in her 50s who had recovered from COVID-19.

This clone was recorded once. This chain links TRBV5-1 with TRBJ1-3; D gene ambiguous. V was clipped by 2 bases and J by 4 bases, with 7 bases between them. The V gene's germline CDR1 is SGHRS and CDR2 YFSETQ. The CDR3 is 13 amino acids. CDR3 DNA: TGCGCCAGCAGCTTCAGGTCAGGAAACACCATATATTTT. It is translated as CASSFRSGNTIYF. Full variable domain (rest looked up from reference TRBV5-1 and TRBJ1-3): KAGVTQTPRYLIKTRGQQVTLSCSPISGHRSVSWYQQTPGQGLQFLFEYFSETQRNKGNFPGRFSGRQFSNSRSEMNVSTLELGDSALYLCASSFRSGNTIYFGEGSWLTVV.

The V gene is TRBV19, the J gene TRBJ2-3; TRBD2 matches 10 bases. The CDR3 runs 15 residues. The germline gives CDR1 LNHDA, CDR2 SQIVND (reference sequence). V shed 5 bases, J shed 6 bases, and the junction held 8 bases outside the gene matches. Here the CDR3 DNA reads TGTGCCAGTAGTCCCCTAGCGGGAGCCGGGGATACGCAGTATTTT. Its protein product is CASSPLAGAGDTQYF. Complete variable domain (other parts from reference TRBV19 and TRBJ2-3): DGGITQSPKYLFRKEGQNVTLSCEQNLNHDAMYWYRQDPGQGLRLIYYSQIVNDFQKGDIAEGYSVSREKKESFPLTVTSAQKNPTAFYLCASSPLAGAGDTQYFGPGTRLTVL.

The chain has TRBV7-8 and TRBJ2-7; 8 bases are a match to TRBD2. CDR1 is SGHVS and CDR2 is FQNEAQ in the germline V gene. The length of the CDR3 is 14 residues. Unmatched junction bases numbered 8, after V lost 7 bases and J lost 3 bases. Here the CDR3 reads CASTAISGNYEQYF. The CDR3 DNA reads TGTGCCAGCACCGCAATTAGCGGGAACTACGAGCAGTACTTC. Drawing the rest from reference TRBV7-8 and TRBJ2-7, the complete variable domain is GAGVSQSPRYKVAKRGQDVALRCDPISGHVSLFWYQQALGQGPEFLTYFQNEAQLDKSGLPSDRFFAERPEGSVSTLKIQRTQQEDSAVYLCASTAISGNYEQYFGPGTRLTVT.

The CDR3 is CASSNRGSGTEAFF. CDR3 nucleotide sequence: TGTGCCAGCAGCAACAGGGGTTCGGGCACTGAAGCTTTCTTT. This chain links TRBV4-2 with TRBJ1-1; TRBD1 matches 7 bases. The CDR3 length is 14 residues. Germline assignment: CDR1 LGHNA and CDR2 YNFKEQ. With V trimmed by 5 bases and J by 4 bases, 7 bases remained unmatched.

The chain has TRBV19 and TRBJ2-5, with TRBD1 matching 9 bases. J lost 1 base, V lost 7 bases, and 7 bases had no gene match. The CDR3 is 15 amino acids. Germline lookup yields CDR1 LNHDA and CDR2 SQIVND (reference sequence). The CDR3 DNA is TGTGCCAGTATAGGAAGGGGACAGGGCCAAGAGACCCAGTACTTC. Protein product: CASIGRGQGQETQYF.

This chain connects TRBV7-2 to TRBJ1-6; 7 bases line up with TRBD1. The V gene end was trimmed by 7 bases and the J gene end by 10 bases; junction bases not matched to a gene: 19. Germline CDR1 SGHTA, CDR2 FQGNSA. The CDR3 loop spans 17 amino acids. This chain's CDR3 is CASTTTGAGGVRSPLHF. DNA of the CDR3: TGTGCCAGCACTACTACCGGGGCAGGGGGTGTAAGGTCACCCCTCCACTTT. Combining the CDR3 with reference TRBV7-2 and TRBJ1-6 gives the whole variable domain GAGVSQSPSNKVTEKGKDVELRCDPISGHTALYWYRQSLGQGLEFLIYFQGNSAPDKSGLPSDRFSAERTGGSVSTLTIQRTQQEDSAVYLCASTTTGAGGVRSPLHFGNGTRLTVT.

The chain employs TRBV5-6 and TRBJ1-2; 7 positions match TRBD1. V lost 4 bases to trimming and J lost 4 bases; unmatched junction nucleotides: 4. The CDR3 spans 13 residues. Germline V gene sequence: CDR1 SGHDT, CDR2 YYEEEE. The CDR3 DNA follows: TGTGCCAGCAGCGACGGGACAGTCTATGGCTACACCTTC. Protein product: CASSDGTVYGYTF.

CDR3 bases: TGTGCCAGCAGCCAAGCTTCGTCTCAACGGGAGGGCCCTCGGGGAGATACGCAGTATTTT. This gives the protein CASSQASSQREGPRGDTQYF. The chain joins TRBV3-1 (or the pseudogene TRBV3-2) to TRBJ2-3, with TRBD2 identical over 8 bases. V was clipped by 1 base and J by 5 bases; unmatched bases: 20. CDR1 is LGHDT and CDR2 is YNNKEL in the germline V gene (reference sequence). The CDR3 totals 20 residues.

This clone has more than one count but fewer than ten. The rearrangement joins TRBV6-5 to TRBJ1-1; D is unclear. V lost 6 bases to trimming and J lost 1 base, with 9 bases between them. Germline V gene lookup returns CDR1 MNHEY and CDR2 SVGAGI. There are 13 residues in the CDR3. This chain's CDR3 is CASRTPQNTEAFF. CDR3 coding DNA: TGTGCCAGCAGAACTCCCCAGAACACTGAAGCTTTCTTT.

The J gene is TRBJ2-1, the V gene TRBV27, with TRBD1 matching over 7 bases. The V and J ends lost 2 bases and 6 bases, in that order; junction bases with no gene match: 7. From germline, CDR1 is MNHEY and CDR2 SMNVEV (reference sequence). The CDR3 has 15 amino acids. The CDR3 region is CASSLGGPGGNEQFF. CDR3 bases: TGTGCCAGCAGTTTAGGCGGGCCAGGGGGCAATGAGCAGTTCTTC.

Remarks on this clone: One end of the junction fails to match germline, which may point to a read error. V and J are TRBV11-2 and TRBJ2-1; 14 nucleotides agree with TRBD2. The CDR3 is made up of 14 amino acids. Per the germline V gene, CDR1 is SGHAT and CDR2 is FQNNGV. The CDR3 bases are TGTGCCAGCAGTTTAGGACTAGCGGGGGGTGAGCAGTTCTTC. As protein: CASSLGLAGGEQFF. Supplemented by reference TRBV11-2 and TRBJ2-1, the full variable domain reads EAGVAQSPRYKIIEKRQSVAFWCNPISGHATLYWYQQILGQGPKLLIQFQNNGVVDDSQLPKDRFSAERLKGVDSTLKIQPAKLEDSAVYLCASSLGLAGGEQFFGPGTRLTVL.

The chain combines TRBV11-3 with TRBJ2-7; 10 bases match TRBD1. The CDR3 spans 15 residues. Trimming took 7 bases from V and 0 from J; bases not matched to a gene: 6. Germline V gene data show CDR1 as SGHNT and CDR2 as YENEEA. The CDR3 sequence: CASNPGQGSSYEQYF. In DNA form, the CDR3 reads TGTGCCAGCAACCCGGGACAGGGGAGCTCCTACGAGCAGTACTTC.

CDR3 sequence: CASSLTFGSTGELFF. The CDR3 bases are TGTGCCAGCAGCTTAACTTTCGGGAGTACCGGGGAGCTGTTTTTT. The chain carries TRBV7-3 and TRBJ2-2, with D possibly matching TRBD2 (6 bases). The CDR3 runs 15 residues. Trimming cost V 0 bases and J 5 bases, with 10 bases left between them. Germline V gene sequence: CDR1 SGHTA, CDR2 FQGTGA.

The count of this clone is one. V is TRBV2 and J is TRBJ1-1; D gene uncertain. The germline V gene encodes CDR1 SNHLY and CDR2 FYNNEI. The CDR3 is 12 amino acids. The V gene lost 3 bases and the J gene lost 4 bases, with 6 bases spanning the gap. In DNA form, the CDR3 reads TGTGCCAGCAGTGACCGAGTCACTGAAGCTTTCTTT. Its translation is CASSDRVTEAFF. The whole variable domain, filled in from reference TRBV2 and TRBJ1-1, reads EPEVTQTPSHQVTQMGQEVILRCVPISNHLYFYWYRQILGQKVEFLVSFYNNEISEKSEIFDDQFSVERPDGSNFTLKIRSTKLEDSAMYFCASSDRVTEAFFGQGTRLTVV.

J is TRBJ1-2 and V is TRBV2, with 10 bases that match TRBD1. The CDR3 is 16 residues long. Trimming removed 6 bases from V and 3 bases from J; junction bases left unmatched: 10. Per the germline V gene, CDR1 is SNHLY and CDR2 is FYNNEI. The DNA of the CDR3 is TGTGCCAGCAGCGACCCGACAGGGGGCGCCCACTATGGCTACACCTTC. Its protein product is CASSDPTGGAHYGYTF. Looking up the rest from reference TRBV2 and TRBJ1-2 gives the full variable domain: EPEVTQTPSHQVTQMGQEVILRCVPISNHLYFYWYRQILGQKVEFLVSFYNNEISEKSEIFDDQFSVERPDGSNFTLKIRSTKLEDSAMYFCASSDPTGGAHYGYTFGSGTRLTVV.

The gene calls are TRBV5-4 and TRBJ2-3; 11 bases fit TRBD1. From germline, CDR1 is SGHNT and CDR2 YYREEE (reference sequence). V was clipped by 5 bases and J by 0 bases; unmatched bases: 5. The CDR3 extends over 16 amino acids. CDR3 amino acids: CASSWGTGGSTDTQYF. DNA for the CDR3: TGTGCCAGCAGTTGGGGGACAGGGGGTAGCACAGATACGCAGTATTTT.

The chain combines TRBV11-3 with TRBJ2-5; D is possibly TRBD2 (5 bases). Trimming removed 4 bases at V and 1 base at J, with 13 bases between. The CDR3 contains 15 residues. CDR1 is SGHNT and CDR2 is YENEEA in the germline V gene. The CDR3 nucleotides are TGTGCCAGCAGCTCCGCGATGCGGGTCCAAGAGACCCAGTACTTC. It translates to CASSSAMRVQETQYF.

V and J are TRBV7-8 and TRBJ2-3, with 13 bases identical to TRBD2. From germline, CDR1 is SGHVS and CDR2 FQNEAQ. The CDR3 is 15 amino acids. V trimming: 4 bases; J trimming: 7 bases; junction bases outside the gene matches: 5. The CDR3 reads CASSSGTSGTYTQYF. The CDR3 DNA reads as TGTGCCAGCAGCTCCGGGACTAGCGGGACATATACGCAGTATTTT.

This chain joins TRBV11-2 and TRBJ2-1; D gene ambiguous. Germline CDR1 and CDR2: SGHAT and FQNNGV. Trimming left V 1 base short and J 4 bases short, with 11 bases between. This CDR3 has 15 residues. CDR3 protein: CASSLGSSQYNEQFF. DNA for the CDR3: TGTGCCAGCAGCTTAGGGAGTTCCCAATACAATGAGCAGTTCTTC.

This chain uses TRBV11-2 with TRBJ2-3, with D possibly TRBD2 on 6 matching bases. This CDR3 region has 14 residues. In germline, CDR1 is SGHAT, CDR2 FQNNGV. Trimming removed 1 base at V and 6 bases at J, with 11 bases between. In DNA form, the CDR3 reads TGTGCCAGCAGCTTAGTCCCACGGGGGGATACGCAGTATTTT. This sequence encodes CASSLVPRGDTQYF.

For the CDR3, the DNA is TGTGCCAGCAGACAGGGGGCCATGAGCAATCAGCCCCAGCATTTT. This translates into CASRQGAMSNQPQHF. The rearrangement joins TRBV6-5 to TRBJ1-5; 9 positions agree with TRBD1. With V trimmed by 6 bases and J by 1 base, 4 bases remained unmatched. This CDR3 has 15 amino acids. Germline CDR1 and CDR2: MNHEY and SVGAGI.

This clone was counted once. CDR3 sequence: CAWSVGWKRESTYEQYF. The CDR3 DNA is TGTGCCTGGAGTGTCGGTTGGAAGCGGGAGTCGACCTACGAGCAGTACTTC. This sequence joins TRBV30 and TRBJ2-7, with TRBD2 matching over 8 bases. V was clipped by 0 bases and J by 2 bases; unmatched bases: 12. Germline V gives CDR1 GTSNPN, CDR2 SVGIG (reference sequence). This CDR3 is built from 17 residues.

This chain links TRBV7-9 with TRBJ1-6; 11 nucleotides agree with TRBD1. The CDR3 contains 18 residues. The V gene end was trimmed by 4 bases and the J gene end by 5 bases; junction bases not matched to a gene: 10. Germline CDR1 SEHNR, CDR2 FQNEAQ (reference sequence). The CDR3 loop reads CASSSSRTGGADNSPLHF. CDR3 DNA: TGTGCCAGCAGCTCTTCTCGGACAGGGGGCGCGGATAATTCACCCCTCCACTTT.

The chain joins TRBV25-1 to TRBJ2-7, with 7 bases matching TRBD1. The V gene's germline CDR1 is MGHDK and CDR2 SYGVNS. This CDR3 is 13 amino acids long. J was trimmed by 5 bases and V by 0 bases; bases with no gene match: 1. The CDR3 sequence: CASSEYRGNEQYF. CDR3 DNA: TGTGCCAGCAGTGAATACAGGGGGAACGAGCAGTACTTC.